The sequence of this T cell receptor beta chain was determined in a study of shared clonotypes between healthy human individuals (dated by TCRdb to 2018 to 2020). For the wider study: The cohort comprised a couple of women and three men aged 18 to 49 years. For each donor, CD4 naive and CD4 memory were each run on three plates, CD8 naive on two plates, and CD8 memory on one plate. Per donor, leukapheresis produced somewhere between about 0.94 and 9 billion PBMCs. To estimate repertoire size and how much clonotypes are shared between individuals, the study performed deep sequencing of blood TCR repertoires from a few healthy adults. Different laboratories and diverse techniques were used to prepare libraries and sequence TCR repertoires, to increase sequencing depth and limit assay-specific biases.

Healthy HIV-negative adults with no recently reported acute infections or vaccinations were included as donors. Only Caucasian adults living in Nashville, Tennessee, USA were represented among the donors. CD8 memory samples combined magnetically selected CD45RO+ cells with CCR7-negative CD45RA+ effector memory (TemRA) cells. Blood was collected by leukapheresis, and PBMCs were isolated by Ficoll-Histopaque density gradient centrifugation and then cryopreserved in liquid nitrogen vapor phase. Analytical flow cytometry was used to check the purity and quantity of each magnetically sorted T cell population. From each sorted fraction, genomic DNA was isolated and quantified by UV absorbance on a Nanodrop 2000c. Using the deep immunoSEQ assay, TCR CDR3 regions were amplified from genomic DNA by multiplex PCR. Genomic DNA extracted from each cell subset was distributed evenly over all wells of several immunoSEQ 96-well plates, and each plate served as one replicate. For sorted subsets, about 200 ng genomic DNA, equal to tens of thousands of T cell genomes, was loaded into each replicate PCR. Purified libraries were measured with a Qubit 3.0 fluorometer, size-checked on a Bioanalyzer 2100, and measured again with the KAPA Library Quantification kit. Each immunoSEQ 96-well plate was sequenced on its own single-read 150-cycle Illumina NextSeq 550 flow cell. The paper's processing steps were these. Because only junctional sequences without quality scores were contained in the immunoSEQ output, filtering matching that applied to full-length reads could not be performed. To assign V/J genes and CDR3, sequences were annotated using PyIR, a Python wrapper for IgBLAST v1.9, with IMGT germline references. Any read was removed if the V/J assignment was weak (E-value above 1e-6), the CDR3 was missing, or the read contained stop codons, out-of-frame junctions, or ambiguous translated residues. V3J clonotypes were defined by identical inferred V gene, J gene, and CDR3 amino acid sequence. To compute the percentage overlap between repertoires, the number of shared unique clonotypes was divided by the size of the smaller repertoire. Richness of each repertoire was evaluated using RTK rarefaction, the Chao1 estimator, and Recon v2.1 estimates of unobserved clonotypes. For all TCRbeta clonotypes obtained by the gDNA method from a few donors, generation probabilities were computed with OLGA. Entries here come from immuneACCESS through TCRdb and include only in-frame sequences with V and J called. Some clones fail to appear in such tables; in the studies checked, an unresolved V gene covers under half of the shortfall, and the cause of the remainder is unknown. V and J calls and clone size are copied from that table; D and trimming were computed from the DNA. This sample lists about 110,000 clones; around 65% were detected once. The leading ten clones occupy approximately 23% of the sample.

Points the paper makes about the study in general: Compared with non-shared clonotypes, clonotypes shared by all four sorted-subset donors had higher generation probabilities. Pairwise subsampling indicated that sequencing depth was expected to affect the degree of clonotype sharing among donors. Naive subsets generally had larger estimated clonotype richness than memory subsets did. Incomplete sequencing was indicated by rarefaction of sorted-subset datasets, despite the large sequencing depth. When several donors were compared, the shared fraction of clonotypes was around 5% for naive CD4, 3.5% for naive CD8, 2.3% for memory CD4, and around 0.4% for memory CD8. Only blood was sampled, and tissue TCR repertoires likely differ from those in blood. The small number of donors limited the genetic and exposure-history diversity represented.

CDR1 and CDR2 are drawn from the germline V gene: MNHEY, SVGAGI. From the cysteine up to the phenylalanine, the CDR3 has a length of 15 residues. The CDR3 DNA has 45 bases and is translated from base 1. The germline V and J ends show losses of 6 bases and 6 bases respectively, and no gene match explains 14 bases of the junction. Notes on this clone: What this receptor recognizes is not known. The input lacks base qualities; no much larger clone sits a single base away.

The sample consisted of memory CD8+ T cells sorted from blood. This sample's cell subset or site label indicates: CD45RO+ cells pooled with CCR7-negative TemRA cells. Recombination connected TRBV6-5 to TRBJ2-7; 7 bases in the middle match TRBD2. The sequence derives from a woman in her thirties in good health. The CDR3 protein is CASSQEGGRASEQYF. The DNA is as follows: TGTGCCAGCAGCCAAGAAGGTGGGAGGGCCAGCGAGCAGTACTTC.